What follows are 19 T cell receptor beta chains derived from one specimen sequenced in a study of beta chain features in type 1 diabetes. As every portion of the isolated RNA was reverse transcribed, the sequencing read expressed TCRB transcripts. Measured with immunoSEQ multiplex PCR; TCRdb has only the in-frame clones, and not every one. The sample gives around 170,000 clones, 7.5% to 9.5% of which show up once; 2.3% is in the top ten. Sequencing was done on a sample of central memory CD4+ T cells from blood. Source of these receptors: a woman aged 18-29 years in good health.

V usage is TRBV6-6 and J usage is TRBJ1-2; 9 bases agree with TRBD1. V trimming: 5 bases; J trimming: 8 bases; junction bases outside the gene matches: 9. Germline CDR1 reads MNHNY; CDR2 reads SVGAGI (reference sequence). The CDR3 runs to 14 residues. CDR3 nucleotides: TGTGCCAGCAGTCTTACGGGACAGGGCCAGGGCTACACCTTC. It yields the protein CASSLTGQGQGYTF.

The CDR3 DNA sequence: TGTGCCAGCAGCTTAGGGACAGGGAACACCGGGGAGCTGTTTTTT. Residues: CASSLGTGNTGELFF. The J gene is TRBJ2-2, the V gene TRBV11-1, with 7 bases that match TRBD1. Germline V gene data show CDR1 as SGHAT and CDR2 as FQDESV (reference sequence). This CDR3 region has 15 residues. The trim removed 1 base at V and 1 base at J, leaving 0 bases unmatched.

This clone was observed many times. The chain employs TRBV28 and TRBJ1-5; weak D call: TRBD1 (5 bases). V was trimmed by 3 bases and J by 6 bases, leaving 6 bases between them. CDR3 length: 12 residues. Germline CDR1 and CDR2: MDHEN and SYDVKM. The CDR3 loop reads CASSLGGQPQHF. CDR3 sequence (DNA): TGTGCCAGCAGTTTGGGGGGTCAGCCCCAGCATTTT. Full variable domain (remainder filled in from reference TRBV28 and TRBJ1-5): DVKVTQSSRYLVKRTGEKVFLECVQDMDHENMFWYRQDPGLGLRLIYFSYDVKMKEKGDIPEGYSVSREKKERFSLILESASTNQTSMYLCASSLGGQPQHFGDGTRLSIL.

This clone was counted between two and nine times. The chain has TRBV19 and TRBJ2-5; TRBD2 matches at 9 bases. Germline CDR1 reads LNHDA; CDR2 reads SQIVND (reference sequence). After removal of 5 bases from V and 0 bases from J, the junction contained 4 bases not matched to a gene. This CDR3 comprises 15 residues. The DNA for the CDR3 is TGTGCCAGTAGTGCAGCGGGAGGCTACCAAGAGACCCAGTACTTC. It codes for CASSAAGGYQETQYF.

This clone turned up a few times. The chain links TRBV11-2 to TRBJ1-1; 9 nucleotides match TRBD1. CDR3 length: 14 residues. The junction had 3 bases not matched to a gene; V was cut back by 3 bases and J by 4 bases. CDR1 is SGHAT and CDR2 is FQNNGV in the germline V gene. CDR3 in amino acids: CASSLGQGGTEAFF. The CDR3 coding sequence is TGTGCCAGCAGCTTGGGACAGGGAGGCACTGAAGCTTTCTTT. The full variable domain, completed using reference TRBV11-2 and TRBJ1-1, is EAGVAQSPRYKIIEKRQSVAFWCNPISGHATLYWYQQILGQGPKLLIQFQNNGVVDDSQLPKDRFSAERLKGVDSTLKIQPAKLEDSAVYLCASSLGQGGTEAFFGQGTRLTVV.

The chain combines TRBV9 with TRBJ1-2; 7 bases match TRBD1. The CDR3 runs 14 residues. The ends lost 3 bases at V and 8 bases at J; junction bases unmatched: 10. Germline CDR1 and CDR2: SGDLS and YYNGEE. The CDR3 sequence: CASSEQQGSYGYTF. The CDR3 region has the DNA TGTGCCAGCAGCGAACAACAGGGGAGTTACGGCTACACCTTC.

The V call is TRBV11-2, the J call TRBJ2-2; perhaps TRBD1 as D (6 bases). The CDR3 spans 14 residues. The ends were cut back, 9 bases at V and 4 bases at J, with 15 bases in the middle. CDR1 SGHAT and CDR2 FQNNGV come from the germline V gene. In DNA form, the CDR3 reads TGTGCCAGTAATCTTAGGGGGACCACCGGGGAGCTGTTTTTT. Amino acid sequence: CASNLRGTTGELFF.

This clone was counted between two and nine times. The V gene is TRBV6-1, the J gene TRBJ1-2, with 7 bases aligning to TRBD1. Germline V gives CDR1 MNHNS, CDR2 SASEGT. Trimming removed 4 bases from V and 12 bases from J; junction bases left unmatched: 8. The CDR3 spans 12 residues. The CDR3 reads CASSGDSSRDTF. Written as DNA, the CDR3 is TGTGCCAGCAGTGGGGACAGTTCAAGGGACACCTTC.

In its sample, this clone was seen a few times. V and J are TRBV5-4 and TRBJ2-5, with TRBD2 identical over 14 bases. J lost 4 bases, V lost 4 bases, and 15 bases had no gene match. Germline CDR1 reads SGHNT; CDR2 reads YYREEE (reference sequence). CDR3 length: 19 residues. The CDR3, as DNA: TGTGCCAGCAGCGGGGGACTCAGGACTAGCGGGGGGACTGGAGAGACCCAGTACTTC. Its translation: CASSGGLRTSGGTGETQYF. Filled out from reference TRBV5-4 and TRBJ2-5, the complete variable domain reads ETGVTQSPTHLIKTRGQQVTLRCSSQSGHNTVSWYQQALGQGPQFIFQYYREEENGRGNFPPRFSGLQFPNYSSELNVNALELDDSALYLCASSGGLRTSGGTGETQYFGPGTRLLVL.

This clone was counted many times. The chain combines TRBV9 with TRBJ2-2, with TRBD2 identical over 7 bases. The CDR3 covers 14 residues. V shed 0 bases and J 6 bases; nucleotides not matched to a gene: 2. Germline CDR1 is SGDLS and CDR2 is YYNGEE. CDR3 sequence: CASSVGTSPGELFF. For the CDR3, the DNA is TGTGCCAGCAGCGTAGGGACTAGTCCCGGGGAGCTGTTTTTT.

V usage is TRBV2 and J usage is TRBJ1-6, with 9 positions matching TRBD1. The V segment lost 4 bases and the J segment 7 bases; nucleotides outside the gene matches: 2. Germline V lookup: CDR1 SNHLY, CDR2 FYNNEI. The CDR3 is made up of 14 amino acids. The CDR3 sequence: CASSVGQGNSPLHF. The CDR3 DNA is TGTGCCAGCAGTGTGGGACAGGGAAATTCACCCCTCCACTTT.

This clone was detected a few times. The chain recombines TRBV2 with TRBJ1-4; D may be TRBD1 (6 bases). CDR1 and CDR2 (germline): SNHLY, FYNNEI. This CDR3 has 13 amino acids. The V end was cut by 6 bases, the J end by 8 bases, with 13 bases between. The CDR3 DNA reads as TGTGCCAGCAGCACAGGGCAGGACGAAAAACTGTTTTTT. Its protein is CASSTGQDEKLFF. The complete variable domain, with remaining parts taken from reference TRBV2 and TRBJ1-4, reads EPEVTQTPSHQVTQMGQEVILRCVPISNHLYFYWYRQILGQKVEFLVSFYNNEISEKSEIFDDQFSVERPDGSNFTLKIRSTKLEDSAMYFCASSTGQDEKLFFGSGTQLSVL.

CDR3: CASSTQRGQLEQYF. The CDR3, as DNA: TGTGCCAGTAGTACCCAGCGCGGGCAGCTCGAGCAGTACTTC. This sequence joins TRBV19 and TRBJ2-7, with D possibly TRBD2 on 5 matching bases. The V gene's germline CDR1 is LNHDA and CDR2 SQIVND (reference sequence). There are 14 residues in the CDR3. Between the trimmed V and J ends, which lost 4 bases and 6 bases, there was a span of 16 bases. The full variable domain, rest sourced from reference TRBV19 and TRBJ2-7, is DGGITQSPKYLFRKEGQNVTLSCEQNLNHDAMYWYRQDPGQGLRLIYYSQIVNDFQKGDIAEGYSVSREKKESFPLTVTSAQKNPTAFYLCASSTQRGQLEQYFGPGTRLTVT.

The chain carries TRBV27 and TRBJ2-5; possibly TRBD1 for D (6 bases). Trimming shortened V by 3 bases and J by 4 bases, and 15 bases separated the two germline ends. The CDR3 runs to 15 residues. The germline V gene has CDR1 MNHEY and CDR2 SMNVEV (reference sequence). For the CDR3, the DNA is TGTGCCAGCAGTTTCGACGTGACAGGATCAGAGACCCAGTACTTC. It yields the protein CASSFDVTGSETQYF.

The CDR3 reads CASSLGTSGTDTQYF. CDR3 nucleotide sequence: TGTGCCAGCAGCTTAGGGACTAGCGGCACAGATACGCAGTATTTT. The rearrangement links TRBV7-3 to TRBJ2-3, with 10 bases aligning to TRBD2. Trimming took 2 bases from V and 1 from J; bases not matched to a gene: 0. This CDR3 has 15 residues. The germline gives CDR1 SGHTA, CDR2 FQGTGA. Supplemented by reference TRBV7-3 and TRBJ2-3, the full variable domain reads GAGVSQTPSNKVTEKGKYVELRCDPISGHTALYWYRQSLGQGPEFLIYFQGTGAADDSGLPNDRFFAVRPEGSVSTLKIQRTERGDSAVYLCASSLGTSGTDTQYFGPGTRLTVL.

This clone was counted a few times. The J gene is TRBJ2-7, the V gene TRBV6-6; D perhaps matches TRBD1 (6 bases). The V and J ends lost 0 bases and 5 bases respectively, with 14 bases between them. Germline V lookup: CDR1 MNHNY, CDR2 SVGAGI (reference sequence). The CDR3 is made up of 15 amino acids. The CDR3: CASSYSQGGVDEQYF. The CDR3, as DNA: TGTGCCAGCAGTTACTCGCAAGGGGGAGTGGACGAGCAGTACTTC.

The V gene is TRBV7-3, the J gene TRBJ1-2; a possible D gene is TRBD1 (6 bases). The CDR3 runs 15 residues. From germline, CDR1 is SGHTA and CDR2 FQGTGA. Deletions cut 2 bases from V and 8 bases from J, with 18 bases between. In nucleotides, the CDR3 is TGTGCCAGCAGCTTATCGGCAGGGGCAGGGGACGGCTACACCTTC. It specifies CASSLSAGAGDGYTF. Full variable domain (outside the CDR3, taken from reference TRBV7-3 and TRBJ1-2): GAGVSQTPSNKVTEKGKYVELRCDPISGHTALYWYRQSLGQGPEFLIYFQGTGAADDSGLPNDRFFAVRPEGSVSTLKIQRTERGDSAVYLCASSLSAGAGDGYTFGSGTRLTVV.

This clone was seen a handful of times. The chain recombines TRBV5-6 with TRBJ1-1; D unclear. V lost 4 bases and J lost 4, with 14 bases in between. The germline gives CDR1 SGHDT, CDR2 YYEEEE. The CDR3 totals 14 residues. In nucleotides, the CDR3 is TGTGCCAGCAGCCGCAGGCCTGGGCTCACTGAAGCTTTCTTT. This translates into CASSRRPGLTEAFF.

The gene calls are TRBV5-4 and TRBJ1-2; D gene uncertain. The CDR3 length is 11 residues. Germline CDR1 and CDR2: SGHNT and YYREEE (reference sequence). Trimming took 7 bases from V and 8 from J, leaving 12 bases between them. CDR3 protein: CASGLVDGYTF. The CDR3 DNA reads as TGTGCCAGCGGCCTAGTAGACGGCTACACCTTC.